This T cell receptor (beta chain) was profiled in a study of shared clonotypes between healthy human individuals (dated by TCRdb to the early 2020s). For context, the study as a whole: Two women and a few men aged 18 to 49 years were included in the cohort. For each donor, three plates each were used for CD4 naive and CD4 memory, two plates were used for CD8 naive, and one plate was used for CD8 memory. To estimate repertoire size and how much clonotypes are shared between individuals, the study performed deep sequencing of blood TCR repertoires from roughly five healthy adults. Different laboratories and diverse techniques were used to prepare libraries and sequence TCR repertoires, to increase sequencing depth and limit assay-specific biases. Leukapheresis yielded between about 0.85 and 10 billion PBMCs per donor.

Concerning this clone: Its antigen is not yet known. Qualities for individual bases were not recorded, and no much larger clone is one base off.

Overall study results and their limits: The genetic and exposure-history diversity represented was limited by the small number of donors. Pairwise subsampling led to the expectation that sequencing depth would affect the degree of clonotype sharing among donors. Only blood was sampled, and tissue TCR repertoires likely differ from those in blood. Estimated clonotype richness was generally larger for naive than for memory subsets. Higher generation probabilities were observed for clonotypes shared by all four sorted-subset donors than for non-shared clonotypes. Around 5% of naive CD4, 3% to 4% of naive CD8, 2.3% of memory CD4, and approximately 0.39% of memory CD8 clonotypes were shared across a few donors. Even with the large sequencing depth, rarefaction of the sorted-subset datasets indicated that sequencing was incomplete.

V has 4 bases trimmed and J has 6 bases trimmed; junction bases matching no gene number 12. The germline V gene specifies SGDLS as CDR1 and YYNGEE as CDR2. CDR3 length: 15 amino acids, cysteine to phenylalanine. Of the read, only the CDR3 DNA is kept; its 45 bases are in frame from base 1. Healthy HIV-negative adults with no recently reported acute infections or vaccinations were included as donors. Every donor was a Caucasian adult living in Nashville, Tennessee, USA. CD8 memory samples were composed of magnetically selected CD45RO+ cells combined with CCR7-negative CD45RA+ effector memory (TemRA) cells. Blood was obtained by leukapheresis, after which PBMCs were separated by Ficoll-Histopaque density gradient centrifugation and cryopreserved in liquid nitrogen vapor phase. Analytical flow cytometry was used to check the purity and quantity of every magnetically sorted T cell population. Genomic DNA was isolated from each sorted fraction and quantified by UV absorbance on a Nanodrop 2000c.

TCR CDR3 regions were amplified from genomic DNA by multiplex PCR using the deep immunoSEQ assay. Genomic DNA extracted from each cell subset was distributed evenly over all wells of several immunoSEQ 96-well plates, and each plate served as one replicate. For sorted subsets, roughly 0.2 ug genomic DNA, equal to about 30,000 T cell genomes, was loaded into each replicate PCR. Purified libraries were measured with a Qubit 3.0 fluorometer, size-checked on a Bioanalyzer 2100, and measured again with the KAPA Library Quantification kit. Every immunoSEQ 96-well plate was sequenced on a separate single-read 150-cycle Illumina NextSeq 550 flow cell. The source study handled its data this way. The immunoSEQ output contained only junctional sequences without quality scores, so filtering could not match that applied to full-length reads. Sequences were annotated with PyIR, a Python wrapper for IgBLAST v1.9, using IMGT germline references to assign V/J genes and CDR3. Reads with weak V/J assignments (E-value above 1e-6), missing CDR3, stop codons, out-of-frame junctions, or ambiguous translated residues were removed. A V3J clonotype was defined by an identical inferred V gene, J gene, and CDR3 amino acid sequence. The percentage overlap between two repertoires was calculated by dividing the number of shared unique clonotypes by the size of the smaller repertoire. RTK rarefaction, the Chao1 estimator, and Recon v2.1 estimates of unobserved clonotypes were used to assess repertoire richness. OLGA was used to compute generation probabilities for all TCRbeta clonotypes that the gDNA method yielded from a handful of donors. TCRdb retrieved this table from immuneACCESS and kept in-frame rearrangements only. Not all clones are present; in checked studies, unresolved V genes account for under half, and no reason is known for the remainder. For V, J and clone size, that table is used; D and trimming come from the DNA. The sample records around 88,000 clones, 67% of which are singletons. Roughly 43% of the sample belongs to the ten largest clones.

Recombination connected TRBV9 to TRBJ2-7; 8 junctional bases match TRBD2. The source material was memory CD8+ T cells sorted from blood. According to the study, the label for this sample's cell subset or site signals: CD45RO+ cells pooled with CCR7-negative TemRA cells. This sequence was found in a man younger than 45 in good health. The CDR3 here reads CASSSQRGGPGEQYF. The bases read TGTGCCAGCAGCTCCCAGCGCGGGGGGCCGGGCGAGCAGTACTTC. The entire variable domain, with the stretches around the CDR3 drawn from the reference TRBV9 and TRBJ2-7 proteins, is DSGVTQTPKHLITATGQRVTLRCSPRSGDLSVYWYQQSLDQGLQFLIQYYNGEERAKGNILERFSAQQFPDLHSELNLSSLELGDSALYFCASSSQRGGPGEQYFGPGTRLTVT.